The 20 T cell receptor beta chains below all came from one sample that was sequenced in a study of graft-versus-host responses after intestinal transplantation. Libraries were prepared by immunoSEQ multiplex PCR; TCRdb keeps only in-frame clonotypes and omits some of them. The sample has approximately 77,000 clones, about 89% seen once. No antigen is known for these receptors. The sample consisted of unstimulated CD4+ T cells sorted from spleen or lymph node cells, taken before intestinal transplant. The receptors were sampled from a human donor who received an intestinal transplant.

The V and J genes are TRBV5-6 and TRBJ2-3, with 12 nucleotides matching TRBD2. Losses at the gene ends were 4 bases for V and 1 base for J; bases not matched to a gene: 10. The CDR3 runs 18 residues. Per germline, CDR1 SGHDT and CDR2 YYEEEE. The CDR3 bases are TGTGCCAGCAGCGTGACTAGCGGGAGAGGAGAGGGCACAGATACGCAGTATTTT. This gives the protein CASSVTSGRGEGTDTQYF.

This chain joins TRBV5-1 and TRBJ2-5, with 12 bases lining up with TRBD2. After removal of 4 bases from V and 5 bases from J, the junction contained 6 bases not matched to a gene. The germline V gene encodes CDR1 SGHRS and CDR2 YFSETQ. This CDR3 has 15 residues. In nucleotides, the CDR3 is TGCGCCAGCAGCACCTCACTAGCGGGGGGCGAGACCCAGTACTTC. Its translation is CASSTSLAGGETQYF.

In DNA form, the CDR3 reads TGTGCCAGCAGCCCTGGGACTAGCGACCTATACGAGCAGTACTTC. It translates to CASSPGTSDLYEQYF. The chain is built from TRBV5-4 and TRBJ2-7; 10 positions match TRBD2. This CDR3 is 15 amino acids long. Germline V gives CDR1 SGHNT, CDR2 YYREEE (reference sequence). With 4 bases clipped from V and 4 bases from J, the junction kept 8 bases outside the gene matches. Using reference TRBV5-4 and TRBJ2-7 for the parts outside the CDR3, the full variable domain is ETGVTQSPTHLIKTRGQQVTLRCSSQSGHNTVSWYQQALGQGPQFIFQYYREEENGRGNFPPRFSGLQFPNYSSELNVNALELDDSALYLCASSPGTSDLYEQYFGPGTRLTVT.

CDR3 loop: CASRQTGVYEQYF. CDR3 nucleotide sequence: TGTGCCAGCAGACAAACAGGGGTCTACGAGCAGTACTTC. The V gene is TRBV5-4, the J gene TRBJ2-7, with 7 bases that match TRBD1. Unmatched junction bases numbered 5, after V lost 5 bases and J lost 3 bases. The CDR3 is 13 amino acids. CDR1 and CDR2 (germline): SGHNT, YYREEE (reference sequence).

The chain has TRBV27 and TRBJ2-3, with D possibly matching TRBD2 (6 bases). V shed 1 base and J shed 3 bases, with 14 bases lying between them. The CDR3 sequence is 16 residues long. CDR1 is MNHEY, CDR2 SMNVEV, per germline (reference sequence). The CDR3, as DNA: TGTGCCAGCAGTTTATTCCGGGGGAAGGCGACAGATACGCAGTATTTT. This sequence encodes CASSLFRGKATDTQYF.

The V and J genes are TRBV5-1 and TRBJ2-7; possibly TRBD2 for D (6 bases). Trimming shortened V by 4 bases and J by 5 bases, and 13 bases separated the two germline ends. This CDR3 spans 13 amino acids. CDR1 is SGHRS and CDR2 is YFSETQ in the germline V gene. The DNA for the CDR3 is TGCGCCAGCAGCCGGGGGTGGGAGGACGAGCAGTACTTC. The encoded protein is CASSRGWEDEQYF.

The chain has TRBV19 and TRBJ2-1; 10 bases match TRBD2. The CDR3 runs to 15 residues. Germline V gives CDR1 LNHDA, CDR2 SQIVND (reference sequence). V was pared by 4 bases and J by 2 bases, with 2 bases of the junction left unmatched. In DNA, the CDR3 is TGTGCCAGTAGTACCGGGACTAGCGCCTACAATGAGCAGTTCTTC. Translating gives CASSTGTSAYNEQFF.

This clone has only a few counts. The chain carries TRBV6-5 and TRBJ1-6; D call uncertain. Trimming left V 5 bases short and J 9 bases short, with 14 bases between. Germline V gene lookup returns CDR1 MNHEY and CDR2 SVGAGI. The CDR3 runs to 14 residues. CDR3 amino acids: CASSPEGLRSPLHF. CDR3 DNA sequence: TGTGCCAGCAGTCCTGAGGGTCTCCGTTCACCCCTCCACTTT.

DNA of the CDR3: TGTGCCAGCAGCGTAGAGATAGGGGGCTTGAACACTGAAGCTTTCTTT. Its protein is CASSVEIGGLNTEAFF. The gene calls are TRBV9 and TRBJ1-1, with 7 nucleotides matching TRBD1. There are 16 residues in the CDR3. Looked up from germline, CDR1 is SGDLS and CDR2 is YYNGEE. V lost 0 bases and J lost 0; bases outside the gene matches: 5.

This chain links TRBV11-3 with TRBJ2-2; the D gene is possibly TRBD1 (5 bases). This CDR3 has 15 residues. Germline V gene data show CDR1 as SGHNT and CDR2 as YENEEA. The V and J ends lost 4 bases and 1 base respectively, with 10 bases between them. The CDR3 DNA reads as TGTGCCAGCAGCTCCGGTAGGGGGAACACCGGGGAGCTGTTTTTT. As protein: CASSSGRGNTGELFF.

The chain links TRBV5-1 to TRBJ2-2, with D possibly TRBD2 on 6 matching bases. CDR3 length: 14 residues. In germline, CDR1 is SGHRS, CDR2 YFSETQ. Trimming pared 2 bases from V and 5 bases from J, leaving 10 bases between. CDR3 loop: CASSFLGGTGELFF. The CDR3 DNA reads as TGCGCCAGCAGCTTTCTCGGGGGAACCGGGGAGCTGTTTTTT.

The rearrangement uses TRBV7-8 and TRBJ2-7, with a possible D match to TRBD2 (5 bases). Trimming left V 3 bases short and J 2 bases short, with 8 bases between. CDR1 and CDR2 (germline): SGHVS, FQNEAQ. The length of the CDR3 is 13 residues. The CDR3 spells CASSFGLPYEQYF. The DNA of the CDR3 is TGTGCCAGCAGCTTCGGACTCCCCTACGAGCAGTACTTC. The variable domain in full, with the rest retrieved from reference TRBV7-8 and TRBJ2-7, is GAGVSQSPRYKVAKRGQDVALRCDPISGHVSLFWYQQALGQGPEFLTYFQNEAQLDKSGLPSDRFFAERPEGSVSTLKIQRTQQEDSAVYLCASSFGLPYEQYFGPGTRLTVT.

The CDR3, as DNA: TGTGCCAGCAGCTACCGAGGAGCGGGGTCGGATACGCAGTATTTT. It is translated as CASSYRGAGSDTQYF. The gene calls are TRBV9 and TRBJ2-3, with 7 bases that match TRBD2. CDR1 SGDLS and CDR2 YYNGEE come from the germline V gene. V lost 4 bases to trimming and J lost 6 bases; unmatched junction nucleotides: 11. The CDR3 loop spans 15 amino acids.

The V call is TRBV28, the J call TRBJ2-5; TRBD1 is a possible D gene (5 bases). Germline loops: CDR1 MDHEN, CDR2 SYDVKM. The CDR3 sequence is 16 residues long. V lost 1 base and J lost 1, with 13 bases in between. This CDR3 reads CASSLLPVGPQETQYF. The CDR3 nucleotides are TGTGCCAGCAGTTTATTACCGGTGGGGCCCCAAGAGACCCAGTACTTC.

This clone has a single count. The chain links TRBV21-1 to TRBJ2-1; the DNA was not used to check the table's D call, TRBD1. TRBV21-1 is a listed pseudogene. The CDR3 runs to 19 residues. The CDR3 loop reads CASSKDPRTGLSSYNEQFF. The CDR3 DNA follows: TGTGCCAGCAGCAAGGACCCCAGGACAGGGCTTAGCTCCTACAATGAGCAGTTCTTC.

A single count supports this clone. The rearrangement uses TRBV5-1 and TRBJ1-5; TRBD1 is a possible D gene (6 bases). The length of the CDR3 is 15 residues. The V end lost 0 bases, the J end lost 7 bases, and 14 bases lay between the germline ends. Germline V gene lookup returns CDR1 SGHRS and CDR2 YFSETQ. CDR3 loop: CASSLAGAGGQPQHF. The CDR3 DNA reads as TGCGCCAGCAGCTTGGCCGGTGCGGGGGGCCAGCCCCAGCATTTT.

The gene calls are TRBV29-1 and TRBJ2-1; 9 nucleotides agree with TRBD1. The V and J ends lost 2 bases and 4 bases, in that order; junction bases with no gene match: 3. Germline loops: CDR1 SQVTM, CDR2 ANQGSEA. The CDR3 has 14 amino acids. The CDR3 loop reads CSVELQGAYNEQFF. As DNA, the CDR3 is TGCAGCGTTGAATTACAGGGGGCTTACAATGAGCAGTTCTTC.

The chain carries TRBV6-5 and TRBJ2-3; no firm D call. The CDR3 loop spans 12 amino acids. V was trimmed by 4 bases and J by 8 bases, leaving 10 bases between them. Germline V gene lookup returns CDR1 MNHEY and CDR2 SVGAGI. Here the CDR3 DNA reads TGTGCCAGCAGTTCGAGGTCTGGTACGCAGTATTTT. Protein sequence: CASSSRSGTQYF.

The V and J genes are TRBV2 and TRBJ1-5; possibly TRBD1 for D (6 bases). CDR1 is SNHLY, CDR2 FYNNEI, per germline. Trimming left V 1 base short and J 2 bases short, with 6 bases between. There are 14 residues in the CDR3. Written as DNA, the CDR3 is TGTGCCAGCAGTGAAGGGACAGGCAATCAGCCCCAGCATTTT. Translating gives CASSEGTGNQPQHF.

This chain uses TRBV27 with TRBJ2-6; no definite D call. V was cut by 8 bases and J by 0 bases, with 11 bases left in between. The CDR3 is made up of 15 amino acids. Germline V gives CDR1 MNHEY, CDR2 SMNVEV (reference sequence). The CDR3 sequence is CASGALNSGANVLTF. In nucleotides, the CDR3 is TGTGCCAGCGGAGCACTGAACTCTGGGGCCAACGTCCTGACTTTC.